A single sample is the source of the 23 T cell receptor beta chains below, sequenced in a study of CD8+CD57+ T cells in acquired aplastic anemia. TCR beta VDJ and CDR3 profiles were obtained from a genomic DNA template. TCRdb ran MiXCR on the reads and lists one entry per CDR3 protein. This sample carries approximately 160,000 distinct CDR3 sequences, around 40% of them seen once, and the ten largest clones take about 1.1%. The sequenced sample was sorted CD4+, CD8+, or CD8+CD57+ T cells (not recorded which) from PBMCs. The receptors were sampled from a human donor in good health.

A word on this clonotype: A much larger clone differs by one base, so this may be a read error. The CDR3 region has the DNA TGCGCCAGCAGCCTGCGGTGGGAGACCACTGAAGCTTTCTTT. Translation gives CASSLRWETTEAFF. The rearrangement joins TRBV5-1 to TRBJ1-1, with unresolved D. From germline, CDR1 is SGHRS and CDR2 YFSETQ. Trimming removed 4 bases at V and 4 bases at J, with 14 bases between. CDR3 length: 14 residues.

A remark on this clonotype: This may arise from a read error, as a much more abundant clone is one base away. In this CDR3 the conserved last residue, phenylalanine or tryptophan, is missing, so a read error is likely. The chain combines TRBV7-2 with TRBJ1-4, with D unresolved. In germline, CDR1 is SGHTA, CDR2 FQGNSA. Trimming pared 4 bases from V and 7 bases from J, leaving 13 bases between. The length of the CDR3 is 14 residues. The CDR3 region is CASSSRLGSEKLFS. In DNA, the CDR3 is TGTGCCAGCAGCTCTCGGTTAGGTAGTGAAAAACTGTTTTCT.

The chain is built from TRBV20-1 and TRBJ1-2; D is ambiguous. In germline, CDR1 is DFQATT, CDR2 SNEGSKA (reference sequence). V shed 3 bases and J shed 5 bases, with 7 bases lying between them. The CDR3 contains 11 residues. In DNA, the CDR3 is TGCAGTGCTAGGGGCGGTTATGGCTACACCTTC. Protein product: CSARGGYGYTF.

J is TRBJ2-3 and V is TRBV29-1; no reliable D call. Germline V gives CDR1 SQVTM, CDR2 ANQGSEA. V was shortened by 8 bases and J by 0 bases, with 12 bases between the two germline ends. The length of the CDR3 is 13 residues. CDR3 sequence: CSSTKTSTDTQYF. The CDR3 coding sequence is TGCAGCTCTACCAAGACTAGCACAGATACGCAGTATTTT.

This clonotype was seen ten or more times. V gene TRBV9 combines with J gene TRBJ2-1; a possible D gene is TRBD2 (5 bases). V was pared by 7 bases and J by 5 bases, with 7 bases between. CDR1 SGDLS and CDR2 YYNGEE come from the germline V gene. The CDR3 is made up of 11 amino acids. CDR3 loop: CASRRDNEQFF. The CDR3 nucleotides are TGTGCCAGCCGGCGGGACAATGAGCAGTTCTTC.

This clonotype was counted ten times or more. The rearrangement uses TRBV4-2 and TRBJ1-1; possible D gene TRBD1, 6 bases. The V end was cut by 4 bases, the J end by 3 bases, with 15 bases between. This CDR3 has 15 amino acids. Germline lookup yields CDR1 LGHNA and CDR2 YNFKEQ. The CDR3 sequence is CASSRNRVSDTEAFF. The CDR3 bases are TGTGCCAGCAGCCGAAACAGGGTATCGGACACTGAAGCTTTCTTT.

V gene TRBV19 combines with J gene TRBJ2-7; D gene unclear. Between the trimmed V and J ends, which lost 1 base and 1 base, there was a span of 8 bases. Germline CDR1 LNHDA, CDR2 SQIVND (reference sequence). The CDR3 loop spans 14 amino acids. The CDR3 is CASSIVDGSYEQYF. The CDR3 coding sequence is TGTGCCAGTAGTATAGTCGACGGATCCTACGAGCAGTACTTC. The complete variable domain, with remaining parts taken from reference TRBV19 and TRBJ2-7, reads DGGITQSPKYLFRKEGQNVTLSCEQNLNHDAMYWYRQDPGQGLRLIYYSQIVNDFQKGDIAEGYSVSREKKESFPLTVTSAQKNPTAFYLCASSIVDGSYEQYFGPGTRLTVT.

The rearrangement links TRBV18 to TRBJ2-3; TRBD1 matches 9 bases. Looked up from germline, CDR1 is KGHSH and CDR2 is LQKENI. The CDR3 covers 15 residues. The J segment lost 3 bases and the V segment lost 4 bases, leaving 5 bases of the junction unmatched. CDR3 nucleotide sequence: TGTGCCAGCTCACAACCGGGGACAGGGACAGATACGCAGTATTTT. As protein: CASSQPGTGTDTQYF.

In this sample, this clonotype turned up many times. This chain connects TRBV5-6 to TRBJ2-2; D is possibly TRBD1 (5 bases). The CDR3 length is 16 residues. Deletions cut 3 bases from V and 0 bases from J, with 12 bases between. The germline gives CDR1 SGHDT, CDR2 YYEEEE. The CDR3 sequence: CASSYTGNPNTGELFF. The DNA for the CDR3 is TGTGCCAGCAGCTATACAGGCAATCCGAACACCGGGGAGCTGTTTTTT. The variable domain in full, with the rest retrieved from reference TRBV5-6 and TRBJ2-2, is DAGVTQSPTHLIKTRGQQVTLRCSPKSGHDTVSWYQQALGQGPQFIFQYYEEEERQRGNFPDRFSGHQFPNYSSELNVNALLLGDSALYLCASSYTGNPNTGELFFGEGSRLTVL.

This clonotype came up many times. The rearrangement joins TRBV6-1 to TRBJ2-5; 10 bases line up with TRBD2. The germline CDR1 and CDR2 sequences are MNHNS and SASEGT. The length of the CDR3 is 15 residues. J lost 9 bases, V lost 4 bases, and 11 bases had no gene match. CDR3: CASSALAGVGFSQYF. Here the CDR3 DNA reads TGTGCCAGCAGTGCCCTAGCGGGAGTAGGTTTTTCCCAGTACTTC.

The CDR3 loop is CASTGQNNEKLFF. CDR3 nucleotide sequence: TGTGCCAGCACGGGACAGAACAATGAAAAACTGTTTTTT. The V gene is TRBV2, the J gene TRBJ1-4; TRBD1 matches at 7 bases. The trim removed 7 bases at V and 5 bases at J, leaving 4 bases unmatched. The CDR3 sequence is 13 residues long. The germline CDR1 and CDR2 sequences are SNHLY and FYNNEI.

This clonotype was seen many times. This chain uses TRBV6-5 with TRBJ2-2, with 8 bases matching TRBD1. This CDR3 is built from 15 residues. From germline, CDR1 is MNHEY and CDR2 SVGAGI. V lost 4 bases to trimming and J lost 10 bases; unmatched junction nucleotides: 11. This CDR3 reads CASSSWAGQAKELFF. The CDR3 nucleotides are TGTGCCAGCAGTTCCTGGGCGGGACAGGCGAAGGAGCTGTTTTTT.

There are many counts of this clonotype. This chain connects TRBV7-2 to TRBJ2-7; no clear D gene. V lost 5 bases and J 2 bases, leaving 13 bases between the germline ends. This CDR3 region has 14 residues. Looked up from germline, CDR1 is SGHTA and CDR2 is FQGNSA. CDR3 in DNA: TGTGCCAGCAGCCCCTTGAAGTCAACCTACGAGCAGTACTTC. Its translation is CASSPLKSTYEQYF.

This clonotype was counted many times. J is TRBJ1-1 and V is TRBV6-5; D gene unclear. The length of the CDR3 is 15 residues. Trimming removed 0 bases at V and 1 base at J, with 9 bases between. Germline V lookup: CDR1 MNHEY, CDR2 SVGAGI. CDR3 bases: TGTGCCAGCAGTTACTCGAGCAGAGCGAACACTGAAGCTTTCTTT. This gives the protein CASSYSSRANTEAFF.

Concerning this clonotype itself: This sequence may be a read error, since a much larger clone differs from it by one base. The gene calls are TRBV28 and TRBJ1-6, with a tentative D call TRBD1 (5 bases). Germline V gene sequence: CDR1 MDHEN, CDR2 SYDVKM. This CDR3 is 15 amino acids long. The CDR3 sequence: CASSTGTTNNSPLRF. CDR3 DNA: TGTGCCAGCAGTACCGGGACGACTAATAATTCACCCCTCCGCTTT.

This clonotype has a count of ten or more. The chain uses TRBV7-8 and TRBJ2-5; D not certain. CDR3 length: 13 amino acids. V lost 5 bases and J lost 4, with 11 bases in between. Germline CDR1 is SGHVS and CDR2 is FQNEAQ. The CDR3 reads CASSLNLPETQYF. The CDR3 nucleotides read TGTGCCAGCAGCCTTAACCTCCCAGAGACCCAGTACTTC.

V gene TRBV11-1 combines with J gene TRBJ2-1; 9 nucleotides agree with TRBD1. The junction had 10 bases not matched to a gene; V was cut back by 6 bases and J by 7 bases. Germline V gene data show CDR1 as SGHAT and CDR2 as FQDESV (reference sequence). This CDR3 comprises 15 residues. CDR3 coding DNA: TGTGCCAGCAGTGTACCGGGACAGGGCTGGAATGAGCAGTTCTTC. This sequence encodes CASSVPGQGWNEQFF. Based on the CDR3 plus reference TRBV11-1 and TRBJ2-1, the full variable domain is EAEVAQSPRYKITEKSQAVAFWCDPISGHATLYWYRQILGQGPELLVQFQDESVVDDSQLPKDRFSAERLKGVDSTLKIQPAELGDSAMYLCASSVPGQGWNEQFFGPGTRLTVL.

This clonotype occurred a few times. The chain carries TRBV7-6 and TRBJ1-6, with D unclear. Trimming took off 6 bases at V and 4 bases at J, with 13 bases between the two ends. This CDR3 comprises 15 residues. Germline V gene data show CDR1 as SGHVS and CDR2 as FNYEAQ. This CDR3 is CASSNTDRYNSPLHF. The CDR3 region has the DNA TGTGCCAGCAGTAACACGGACCGTTATAATTCACCCCTCCACTTT.

There are a few counts of this clonotype. The genes are TRBV15 and TRBJ1-5; tentatively, D is TRBD1 (5 bases). The germline V and J ends were trimmed by 2 bases and 2 bases, with 10 bases remaining between them. The CDR3 has 15 residues. The germline V gene has CDR1 LNHNV and CDR2 YYDKDF (reference sequence). The CDR3 sequence: CATSRFREGNQPQHF. CDR3 sequence (DNA): TGTGCCACCAGCAGATTCAGGGAGGGCAATCAGCCCCAGCATTTT.

This rearrangement joins TRBV15 to TRBJ2-3; D is perhaps TRBD2 (6 bases). V was trimmed by 0 bases and J by 2 bases, leaving 12 bases between them. Germline V gene sequence: CDR1 LNHNV, CDR2 YYDKDF (reference sequence). This CDR3 contains 16 residues. CDR3 residues: CATSRDLAESTDTQYF. CDR3 nucleotides: TGTGCCACCAGCAGAGATTTAGCGGAATCCACAGATACGCAGTATTTT.

The sample holds a few counts of this clonotype. The chain recombines TRBV2 with TRBJ2-7; no clear D gene. Germline loops: CDR1 SNHLY, CDR2 FYNNEI. This CDR3 is built from 12 residues. The V end lost 3 bases, the J end lost 3 bases, and 6 bases lay between the germline ends. CDR3 sequence reads: CASSDGFYEQYF. For the CDR3, the DNA is TGTGCCAGCAGTGACGGATTCTACGAGCAGTACTTC.

Many counts were recorded for this clonotype. The rearrangement joins TRBV7-3 to TRBJ2-7, with D possibly called TRBD1 or TRBD2 (5 bases each). V was cut by 5 bases and J by 0 bases, with 14 bases left in between. There are 15 residues in the CDR3. Germline CDR1 reads SGHTA; CDR2 reads FQGTGA. CDR3 in amino acids: CASSAGPGSSYEQYF. Here the CDR3 DNA reads TGTGCCAGCAGCGCAGGGCCGGGGAGCTCCTACGAGCAGTACTTC.

The CDR3 spells CSVVKTGGIYNEQFF. Written as DNA, the CDR3 is TGCAGCGTTGTAAAGACAGGGGGCATATACAATGAGCAGTTCTTC. The chain uses TRBV29-1 and TRBJ2-1; 10 bases match TRBD1. This CDR3 is 15 amino acids long. The germline V gene encodes CDR1 SQVTM and CDR2 ANQGSEA. V lost 4 bases and J lost 4; bases outside the gene matches: 7.